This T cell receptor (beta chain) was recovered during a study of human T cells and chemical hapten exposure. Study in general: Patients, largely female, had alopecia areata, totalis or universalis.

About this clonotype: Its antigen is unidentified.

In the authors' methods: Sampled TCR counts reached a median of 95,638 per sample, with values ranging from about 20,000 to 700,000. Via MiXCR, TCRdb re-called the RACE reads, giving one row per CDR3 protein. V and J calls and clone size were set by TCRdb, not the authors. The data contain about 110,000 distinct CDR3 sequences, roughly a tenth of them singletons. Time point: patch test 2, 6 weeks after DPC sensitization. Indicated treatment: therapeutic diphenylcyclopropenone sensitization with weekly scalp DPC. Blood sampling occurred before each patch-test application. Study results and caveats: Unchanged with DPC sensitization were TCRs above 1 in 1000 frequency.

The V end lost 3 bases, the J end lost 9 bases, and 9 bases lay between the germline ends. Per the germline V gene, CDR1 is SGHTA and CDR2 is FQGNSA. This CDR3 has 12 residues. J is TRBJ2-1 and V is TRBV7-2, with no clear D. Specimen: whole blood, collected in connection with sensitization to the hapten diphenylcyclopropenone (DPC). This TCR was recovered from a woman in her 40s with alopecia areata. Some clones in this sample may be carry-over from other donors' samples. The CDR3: CASSFYGREQFF. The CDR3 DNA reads TGTGCCAGCAGCTTTTACGGGCGTGAGCAGTTCTTC.